Listed below are T cell receptor beta chains from one sample, sequenced in a study of blood T cell repertoires in COVID-19. Profiling relied on immunoSEQ multiplex PCR, and the TCRdb table lists in-frame clones only, not all of them. This sample carries roughly 290,000 clones, about 87% of them seen once, and the ten largest clones take roughly 8%. Source material: peripheral blood. These TCRs come from a woman between 45 and 65 years old who had recovered from COVID-19. Both conserved end residues are part of each CDR3. A D gene is named only where the DNA matches it firmly. Only part of the rows carry a size: once, few, many, or a class if the clone is expanded.

>NA|TRBJ1-5|TRBV2|NA
CATQLQGRQPQHF
TGTGCCACCCAACTCCAGGGTCGTCAGCCCCAGCATTTT
>NA|TRBJ2-3|TRBV7-2|TRBD2
CASSLLLAGVSDTQYF
TGTGCCAGCAGCTTATTACTAGCGGGAGTCTCAGATACGCAGTATTTT
>NA|TRBJ2-3|TRBV5-4|TRBD2
CASSPGLAGTSTDTQYF
TGTGCCAGCAGCCCAGGACTAGCGGGGACTAGCACAGATACGCAGTATTTT
>NA|TRBJ2-3|TRBV4-1|TRBD2
CASSQGLAGVPDTQYF
TGCGCCAGCAGCCAGGGACTAGCGGGAGTGCCAGATACGCAGTATTTT
>NA|TRBJ1-2|TRBV29-1|NA
CSVGSGAYGYTF
TGCAGCGTTGGGTCAGGGGCCTATGGCTACACCTTC
>NA|TRBJ2-7|TRBV30|NA
CAWSPLPGTSYEQYF
TGTGCCTGGAGTCCGCTCCCGGGAACGTCCTACGAGCAGTACTTC
>NA|TRBJ1-1|TRBV19|TRBD1
CASDAGGLNTEAFF
TGTGCCAGTGATGCAGGGGGCTTGAACACTGAAGCTTTCTTT
>NA|TRBJ2-1|TRBV2|TRBD2
CASSGLAGYNEQFF
TGTGCCAGCAGTGGACTAGCGGGATACAATGAGCAGTTCTTC
>NA|TRBJ1-4|TRBV11-2|NA
CASSLSGEKLFF
TGTGCCAGCAGCCTCTCTGGCGAAAAACTGTTTTTT
>NA|TRBJ2-7|TRBV11-2|TRBD2
CASRYAGTSDYEQYF
TGTGCCAGCAGGTATGCCGGGACTAGCGACTACGAGCAGTACTTC
>once|TRBJ2-2|TRBV19|NA
CASTNSLATNTGELFF
TGTGCCAGTACCAACAGCTTAGCGACGAACACCGGGGAGCTGTTTTTT
>NA|TRBJ1-1|TRBV11-2|NA
CASSLLTEAFF
TGTGCCAGCAGCTTACTCACTGAAGCTTTCTTT
>NA|TRBJ2-3|TRBV5-1|TRBD1
CASSWGGTGLADTQYF
TGCGCCAGCAGCTGGGGAGGGACAGGGCTGGCAGATACGCAGTATTTT
>few|TRBJ2-2|TRBV2|TRBD2
CASRGLASGELFF
TGTGCCAGCAGAGGACTAGCCTCCGGGGAGCTGTTTTTT
>NA|TRBJ2-7|TRBV10-3|TRBD1
CAISGDRGSYEQYF
TGTGCCATCAGTGGAGACAGGGGTAGCTACGAGCAGTACTTC
>many|TRBJ2-2|TRBV3-1/TRBV3-2|NA
CASSQQGGPTGELFF
TGTGCCAGCAGCCAGCAGGGGGGCCCCACCGGGGAGCTGTTTTTT
>NA|TRBJ2-5|TRBV3-1/TRBV3-2|NA
CASSQGFDREETQYF
TGTGCCAGCAGCCAAGGTTTCGACAGAGAAGAGACCCAGTACTTC
>NA|TRBJ2-4|TRBV30|TRBD2
CAWREAGIAKNIQYF
TGTGCCTGGAGAGAAGCGGGAATAGCCAAAAACATTCAGTACTTC
>NA|TRBJ2-5|TRBV11-2|NA
CASSLDIVETQYF
TGTGCCAGCAGCTTAGATATCGTAGAGACCCAGTACTTC